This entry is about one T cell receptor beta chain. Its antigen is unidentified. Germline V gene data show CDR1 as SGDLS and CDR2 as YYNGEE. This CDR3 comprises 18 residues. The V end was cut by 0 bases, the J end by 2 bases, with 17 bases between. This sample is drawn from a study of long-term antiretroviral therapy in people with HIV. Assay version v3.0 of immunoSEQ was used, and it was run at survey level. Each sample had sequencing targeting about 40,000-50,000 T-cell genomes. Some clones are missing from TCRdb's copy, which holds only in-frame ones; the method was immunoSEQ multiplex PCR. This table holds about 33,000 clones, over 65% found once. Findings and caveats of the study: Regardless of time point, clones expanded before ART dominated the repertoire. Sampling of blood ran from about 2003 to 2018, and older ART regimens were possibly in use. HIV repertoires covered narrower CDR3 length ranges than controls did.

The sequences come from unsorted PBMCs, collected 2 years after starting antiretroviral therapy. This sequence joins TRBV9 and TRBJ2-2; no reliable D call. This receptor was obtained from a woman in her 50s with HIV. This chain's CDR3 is CASSVASLVAGNTGELFF. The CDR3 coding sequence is TGTGCCAGCAGCGTAGCTTCGTTGGTGGCCGGTAACACCGGGGAGCTGTTTTTT.